These 11 T cell receptor beta chains were sequenced from one sample in a study of blood T cell repertoires in COVID-19 (dated by TCRdb to between 2020 and 2021). The library was made by the immunoSEQ multiplex PCR assay. In TCRdb, the immuneACCESS table is reduced to in-frame sequences with V and J assigned. These tables do not hold every clone; where another copy was compared, an unresolved V gene accounts for under half, and the others remain unexplained. The sample table lists about 360,000 clones, 81% of them with a count of one. 0.85% to 1.3% of the sample goes to the ten largest clones. Sequencing input: peripheral blood. The receptor set was obtained from a human donor with acute or convalescent COVID-19. The donor label of this sample is uncertain.

This clone was seen a few times. The chain recombines TRBV19 with TRBJ1-5, with D unclear. The V gene lost 7 bases and the J gene lost 2 bases, with 9 bases spanning the gap. This CDR3 has 13 amino acids. Germline V lookup: CDR1 LNHDA, CDR2 SQIVND (reference sequence). CDR3 region: CASTQQGNQPQHF. The DNA of the CDR3 is TGTGCCAGTACGCAGCAGGGCAATCAGCCCCAGCATTTT.

The gene calls are TRBV7-9 and TRBJ2-7, with 7 positions matching TRBD1. This CDR3 contains 14 residues. The ends lost 4 bases at V and 3 bases at J; junction bases unmatched: 6. CDR1 is SEHNR and CDR2 is FQNEAQ in the germline V gene (reference sequence). CDR3 loop: CASSSDRVNYEQYF. The DNA for the CDR3 is TGTGCCAGCAGCTCTGACAGGGTTAACTACGAGCAGTACTTC.

This CDR3 is CASSTTTGDTEAFF. The CDR3 nucleotides are TGCGCCAGCAGCACCACAACAGGGGATACTGAAGCTTTCTTT. V is TRBV5-1 and J is TRBJ1-1; 7 bases fit TRBD1. Trimming took 4 bases from V and 5 from J; bases not matched to a gene: 8. CDR3 length equals 14 residues. Germline V gene data show CDR1 as SGHRS and CDR2 as YFSETQ.

This clone was seen only once. The chain uses TRBV18 and TRBJ1-1; D possibly corresponds to TRBD1 (5 bases). Germline lookup yields CDR1 KGHSH and CDR2 LQKENI. The V end lost 2 bases, the J end lost 6 bases, and 16 bases lay between the germline ends. The CDR3 consists of 15 residues. CDR3 DNA sequence: TGTGCCAGCTCACCAGGCCAGGGTGGGAGGGCTGAAGCTTTCTTT. It specifies CASSPGQGGRAEAFF.

The chain has TRBV3-1 (or the pseudogene TRBV3-2) and TRBJ1-6, with TRBD1 matching over 7 bases. Unmatched junction bases numbered 3, after V lost 0 bases and J lost 7 bases. The length of the CDR3 is 15 residues. From germline, CDR1 is LGHDT and CDR2 YNNKEL (reference sequence). The CDR3 loop is CASSQDWTGNSPLHF. The CDR3 DNA is TGTGCCAGCAGCCAAGACTGGACAGGAAATTCACCCCTCCACTTT.

The chain has TRBV7-2 and TRBJ2-7; 8 nucleotides agree with TRBD2. Trimming removed 2 bases from V and 3 bases from J; junction bases left unmatched: 3. Germline V lookup: CDR1 SGHTA, CDR2 FQGNSA. CDR3 length: 14 residues. CDR3 nucleotides: TGTGCCAGCAGCTTAAATCTAGCGGGCTACGAGCAGTACTTC. This encodes CASSLNLAGYEQYF.

J is TRBJ2-3 and V is TRBV25-1; 7 nucleotides agree with TRBD2. The CDR3 has 15 residues. Germline CDR1 MGHDK, CDR2 SYGVNS. Trimming cost V 3 bases and J 4 bases; bases outside gene matches: 7. This CDR3 is CASSESREESDTQYF. The CDR3 coding sequence is TGTGCCAGCAGTGAGAGTCGGGAGGAGTCAGATACGCAGTATTTT.

The chain uses TRBV28 and TRBJ1-1; D gene unclear. V was cut by 4 bases and J by 5 bases, with 14 bases left in between. Germline assignment: CDR1 MDHEN and CDR2 SYDVKM. The CDR3 sequence is 14 residues long. The CDR3 is CASSSWKSGTEAFF. In DNA form, the CDR3 reads TGTGCCAGCAGTTCTTGGAAGTCGGGGACTGAAGCTTTCTTT. Variable domain in full (rest from reference TRBV28 and TRBJ1-1): DVKVTQSSRYLVKRTGEKVFLECVQDMDHENMFWYRQDPGLGLRLIYFSYDVKMKEKGDIPEGYSVSREKKERFSLILESASTNQTSMYLCASSSWKSGTEAFFGQGTRLTVV.

The rearrangement uses TRBV7-9 and TRBJ1-2, with TRBD1 matching 8 bases. J was trimmed by 3 bases and V by 2 bases; bases with no gene match: 2. CDR1 is SEHNR, CDR2 FQNEAQ, per germline (reference sequence). This CDR3 has 14 amino acids. CDR3 protein: CASSLPDRDYGYTF. The CDR3 nucleotides read TGTGCCAGCAGCTTACCGGACAGGGACTATGGCTACACCTTC.

The CDR3 region has the DNA TGTGCCAGCAGCCCGGAGCTTTACAATGAGCAGTTCTTC. It specifies CASSPELYNEQFF. This chain connects TRBV5-4 to TRBJ2-1; no clear D. The V end lost 4 bases, the J end lost 4 bases, and 9 bases lay between the germline ends. Germline V gene lookup returns CDR1 SGHNT and CDR2 YYREEE (reference sequence). The CDR3 is made up of 13 amino acids.

The V and J genes are TRBV10-2 and TRBJ2-5; 7 positions agree with TRBD2. From germline, CDR1 is WSHSY and CDR2 SAAADI. The ends lost 5 bases at V and 2 bases at J; junction bases unmatched: 5. The CDR3 runs 14 residues. The CDR3 here is CASSSAGVQETQYF. CDR3 bases: TGCGCCAGCAGTTCGGCGGGGGTGCAAGAGACCCAGTACTTC.